This TCR beta chain was profiled in a study of beta chain features in type 1 diabetes. Study outcomes and limitations: More deletions and fewer insertions at VDJ junctions were seen in type 1 diabetes patients.

The study reverse transcribed the entire isolated RNA, so it sequenced expressed TCRB transcripts. The repertoire was sequenced with immunoSEQ multiplex PCR; TCRdb's copy has only in-frame clones and lacks some. The sample shows 450,000 to 550,000 clones, about 32% of them seen only once. Comment on this clone: Its cognate antigen is unknown.

Sorting of CD4+ naive, central memory, regulatory and stem cell-like memory cells was performed via CD45RO/CCR7/CD25/CD127/CD95/CD27. The germline V gene encodes CDR1 GTSNPN and CDR2 SVGIG (reference sequence). The CDR3 consists of 15 residues. The trim removed 2 bases at V and 8 bases at J, leaving 9 bases unmatched. The sequenced material came from naive CD4+ T cells from blood. The sequence was collected from a man younger than 35 in good health. The V and J genes are TRBV30 and TRBJ2-1; TRBD1 aligns across 10 bases. CDR3: CAWSRPGTGDDEQFF. In nucleotides, the CDR3 is TGTGCCTGGAGTCGCCCCGGGACAGGGGACGATGAGCAGTTCTTC. Using reference TRBV30 and TRBJ2-1 for the parts outside the CDR3, the full variable domain is SQTIHQWPATLVQPVGSPLSLECTVEGTSNPNLYWYRQAAGRGLQLLFYSVGIGQISSEVPQNLSASRPQDRQFILSSKKLLLSDSGFYLCAWSRPGTGDDEQFFGPGTRLTVL.